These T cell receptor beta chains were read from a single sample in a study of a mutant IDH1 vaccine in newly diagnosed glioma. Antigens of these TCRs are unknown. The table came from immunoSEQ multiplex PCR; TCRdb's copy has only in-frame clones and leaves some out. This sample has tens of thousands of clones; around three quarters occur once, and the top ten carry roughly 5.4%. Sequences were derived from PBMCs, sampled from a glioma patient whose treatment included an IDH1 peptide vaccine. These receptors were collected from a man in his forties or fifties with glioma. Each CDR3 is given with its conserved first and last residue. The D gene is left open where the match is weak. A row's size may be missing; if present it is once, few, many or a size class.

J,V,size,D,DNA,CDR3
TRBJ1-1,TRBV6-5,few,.,TGTGCCAGCAGAACCGGGTTAAAAGCTTTCTTT,CASRTGLKAFF
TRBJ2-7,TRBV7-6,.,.,TGTGCCAGCAGCCCCGGGACGGGTAAATGGTACGAGCAGTACTTC,CASSPGTGKWYEQYF
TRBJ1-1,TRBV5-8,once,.,TGTGCCAGCAGCTTGGCTCAGAACACTGAAGCTTTCTTT,CASSLAQNTEAFF
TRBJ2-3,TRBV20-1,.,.,TGCAGTGCTAGCCCGGATACGCAGTATTTT,CSASPDTQYF
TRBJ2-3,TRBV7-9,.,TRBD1,TGTGCCAGCAGCCAAGACAGGGGGCCAGATACGCAGTATTTT,CASSQDRGPDTQYF
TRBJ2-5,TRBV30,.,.,TGTGCCTGGGGGGGTCCAGAGACCCAGTACTTC,CAWGGPETQYF
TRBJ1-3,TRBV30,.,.,TGTGCCTGGAGTGTACTCCCTCGGGGAAGCTCTGGAAACACCATATATTTT,CAWSVLPRGSSGNTIYF
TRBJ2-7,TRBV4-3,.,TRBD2,TGCGCCAGCAGCCAAGATTATCAAGCGGGGGTCACCGAGCAGTACTTC,CASSQDYQAGVTEQYF
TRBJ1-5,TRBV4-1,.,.,TGCGCCAGCAGCCAAGAGGAACGGGGTCCGTGGCCCCAGCATTTT,CASSQEERGPWPQHF
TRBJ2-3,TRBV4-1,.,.,TGCGCCAGCAGCCATTTCCTCCGAGGGTTCAGGGATACGCAGTATTTT,CASSHFLRGFRDTQYF
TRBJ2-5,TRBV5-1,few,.,TGCGCCAGCAGCTTCGACTCCAAGTTATTAGAGACCCAGTACTTC,CASSFDSKLLETQYF
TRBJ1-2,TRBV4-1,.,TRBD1,TGCGCCAGCAGCCAAGTGGAGGGGGCAGGTTATGGCTACACCTTC,CASSQVEGAGYGYTF
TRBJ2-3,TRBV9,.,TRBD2,TGTGCCAGCAGCGTCAGCGGGGGGGCAGATACGCAGTATTTT,CASSVSGGADTQYF
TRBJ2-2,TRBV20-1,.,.,TGCAGTGCTAGTTATAACCGGGAGCTGTTTTTT,CSASYNRELFF
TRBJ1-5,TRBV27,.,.,TGTGCCAGCAGCCTCGGGAACCGGCAGCCCCAGCATTTT,CASSLGNRQPQHF
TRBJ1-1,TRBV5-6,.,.,TGTGCCAGCAGCTTGGTAGCAGGCCCGAGCACTGAAGCTTTCTTT,CASSLVAGPSTEAFF
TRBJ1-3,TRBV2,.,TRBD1,TGTGCCAGCAGGGGGGGACAGACGGGAAACACCATATATTTT,CASRGGQTGNTIYF
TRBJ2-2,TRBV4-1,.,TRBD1,TGCGCCAGCAGCCACCTCACCCCCGGGACAGGGATAGTGAGGGAGCTGTTTTTT,CASSHLTPGTGIVRELFF
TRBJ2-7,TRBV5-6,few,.,TGTGCCAGCAGCTTGGTAGGGGTAGGGCAGTACTTC,CASSLVGVGQYF
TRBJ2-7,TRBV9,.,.,TGTGCCAGCAGCCTATCCCGGGACATGTACGAGCAGTACTTC,CASSLSRDMYEQYF
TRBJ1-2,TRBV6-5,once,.,TGTGCCAGCAGTTACGTGGACGTTGCTACTGGCTACACCTTC,CASSYVDVATGYTF
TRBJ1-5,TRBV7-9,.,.,TGTGCCAGCAGCTCTGGGCCTTATCAGCCCCAGCATTTT,CASSSGPYQPQHF